This TCR beta chain came from a study of blood T cells in healthy people across ages. Using a J-beta primer mix together with a sample-barcoded 5' primer, a second PCR was run for roughly 6 to 11 cycles. Each cDNA molecule carried a tag from a template-switch adaptor that contained 12 random nucleotides. From the 5' RACE reads, TCRdb called clonotypes with MiXCR, one entry per CDR3 protein. The sample holds approximately 810,000 distinct CDR3 sequences; less than 35% are singletons and the top ten take 15% to 20%. The germline V gene encodes CDR1 KGHSH and CDR2 LQKENI. Trimming took 3 bases from V and 4 from J, leaving 16 bases between them. This CDR3 is built from 15 residues. In its sample, this clonotype was seen many times. Aged about 6 to 95, donors were systemically healthy Caucasians from Russia. Staff drew roughly 10 milliliters of peripheral blood from each donor. The total RNA that was extracted per sample amounted to at least 5.5 micrograms.

This TCR came from a woman of 80 years or more in good health. The specimen sequenced was blood. The gene calls are TRBV18 and TRBJ2-7, with D perhaps matching TRBD2 (6 bases). The CDR3 DNA is TGTGCCAGCTCACCTAACCCGGGGGTATTATACGAGCAGTACTTC. Translating it yields CASSPNPGVLYEQYF.